These 21 T cell receptor beta chains share one sample of origin, sequenced in a study of T cell changes during pregnancy in multiple sclerosis. The method was immunoSEQ multiplex PCR; TCRdb's version includes in-frame clones alone and lacks a portion of them. This table has tens of thousands of clones, roughly 91% appearing once. The sequenced sample was CD8+ T cells from peripheral blood mononuclear cells, obtained in the second trimester of pregnancy. The receptors were sampled from a female donor with multiple sclerosis, enrolled in a pregnancy study.

V and J are TRBV7-8 and TRBJ1-1; D not certain. The CDR3 spans 14 residues. Trimming removed 1 base at V and 1 base at J, with 7 bases between. Looked up from germline, CDR1 is SGHVS and CDR2 is FQNEAQ. DNA of the CDR3: TGTGCCAGCAGCTTAGTCTACTCGAACACTGAAGCTTTCTTT. This gives the protein CASSLVYSNTEAFF.

The chain combines TRBV27 with TRBJ2-7, with D maybe TRBD1 (6 bases). Germline assignment: CDR1 MNHEY and CDR2 SMNVEV (reference sequence). This CDR3 comprises 14 residues. The germline V and J ends were trimmed by 3 bases and 2 bases, with 11 bases remaining between them. The CDR3 coding sequence is TGTGCCAGCAGTTTCGGGACACAACCCTACGAGCAGTACTTC. This sequence encodes CASSFGTQPYEQYF.

The CDR3 here is CASSMGLAGGPSYEQYF. In DNA, the CDR3 is TGCGCCAGCAGCATGGGACTAGCGGGAGGGCCATCCTACGAGCAGTACTTC. The chain recombines TRBV5-1 with TRBJ2-7; TRBD2 matches 16 bases. The V segment lost 4 bases and the J segment 1 base; nucleotides outside the gene matches: 5. The germline V gene has CDR1 SGHRS and CDR2 YFSETQ. This CDR3 has 17 residues. The full variable domain, in which reference TRBV5-1 and TRBJ2-7 provide the parts outside the CDR3, is KAGVTQTPRYLIKTRGQQVTLSCSPISGHRSVSWYQQTPGQGLQFLFEYFSETQRNKGNFPGRFSGRQFSNSRSEMNVSTLELGDSALYLCASSMGLAGGPSYEQYFGPGTRLTVT.

This clone was recorded once. CDR3 amino acids: CASSFGQGLQPQHF. The CDR3 bases are TGTGCCAGCAGCTTCGGACAGGGTCTTCAGCCCCAGCATTTT. V usage is TRBV5-8 and J usage is TRBJ1-5; 8 bases are shared with TRBD1. The CDR3 runs to 14 residues. The J segment lost 6 bases and the V segment lost 2 bases, leaving 4 bases of the junction unmatched. Germline assignment: CDR1 SGHTS and CDR2 YDEGEE. Looking up the rest from reference TRBV5-8 and TRBJ1-5 gives the full variable domain: EAGVTQSPTHLIKTRGQQATLRCSPISGHTSVYWYQQALGLGLQFLLWYDEGEERNRGNFPPRFSGRQFPNYSSELNVNALELEDSALYLCASSFGQGLQPQHFGDGTRLSIL.

CDR3 in DNA: TGTGCCTGGAGCGCCAGAATATCCTACGAGCAGTACTTC. It encodes CAWSARISYEQYF. The chain has TRBV30 and TRBJ2-7; D ambiguous. The CDR3 length is 13 residues. Germline loops: CDR1 GTSNPN, CDR2 SVGIG (reference sequence). Trimming removed 3 bases from V and 1 base from J, with 10 bases in between.

As concerns this clone: The junction departs from the called germline gene at one end, perhaps through a read error. The CDR3 protein is CAGREGATRTFF. CDR3 nucleotides: TGTGCCGGCAGAGAGGGGGCGACTAGGACTTTCTTT. The V call is TRBV7-9, the J call TRBJ1-1; 7 nucleotides match TRBD1. This CDR3 comprises 12 residues. Germline V CDR1 and CDR2: SEHNR, FQNEAQ (reference sequence).

This clone was recorded a few times. The V and J genes are TRBV4-2 and TRBJ2-1, with TRBD2 matching over 9 bases. V lost 1 base, J lost 2 bases, and 0 bases stayed unmatched. Germline V gives CDR1 LGHNA, CDR2 YNFKEQ. CDR3 length: 15 amino acids. The CDR3 DNA is TGTGCCAGCAGCCAAGGACTAGCGGCCTACAATGAGCAGTTCTTC. This encodes CASSQGLAAYNEQFF.

The chain uses TRBV5-1 and TRBJ1-1; no firm D call. Trimming shortened V by 0 bases and J by 1 base, and 10 bases separated the two germline ends. This CDR3 is built from 15 residues. Germline CDR1 SGHRS, CDR2 YFSETQ. In nucleotides, the CDR3 is TGCGCCAGCAGCTTGGAGACGGGATGGAACACTGAAGCTTTCTTT. Translating it yields CASSLETGWNTEAFF.

The genes are TRBV7-9 and TRBJ2-7, with D possibly TRBD2 on 5 matching bases. The CDR3 loop spans 14 amino acids. V gave up 3 bases and J gave up 3 bases, with 12 bases separating them. CDR1 and CDR2 (germline): SEHNR, FQNEAQ (reference sequence). In DNA form, the CDR3 reads TGTGCCAGCAGCTTCCAGGAGGTGGGCTACGAGCAGTACTTC. Its translation is CASSFQEVGYEQYF.

The gene calls are TRBV27 and TRBJ2-7; D not resolved. CDR1 is MNHEY and CDR2 is SMNVEV in the germline V gene (reference sequence). The CDR3 has 14 residues. The germline V and J ends were trimmed by 6 bases and 4 bases, with 16 bases remaining between them. The CDR3 loop is CASSPRWAVYEQYF. DNA of the CDR3: TGTGCCAGCAGCCCCCGGTGGGCTGTGTACGAGCAGTACTTC.

V gene TRBV19 combines with J gene TRBJ2-7, with 8 bases fitting TRBD2. The CDR3 runs to 13 residues. Germline loops: CDR1 LNHDA, CDR2 SQIVND (reference sequence). After removal of 4 bases from V and 4 bases from J, the junction contained 3 bases not matched to a gene. As DNA, the CDR3 is TGTGCCAGTAGTACGGGACTAGGTTACGAGCAGTACTTC. The encoded protein is CASSTGLGYEQYF.

The V and J genes are TRBV19 and TRBJ2-3; the D gene is possibly TRBD2 (6 bases). The length of the CDR3 is 14 residues. Germline assignment: CDR1 LNHDA and CDR2 SQIVND (reference sequence). With 7 bases removed from V and 3 bases from J, the gap between germline ends came to 14 bases. The CDR3 here is CASNPGVGTDTQYF. As DNA, the CDR3 is TGTGCCAGTAACCCGGGGGTTGGGACAGATACGCAGTATTTT.

This sequence joins TRBV5-6 and TRBJ2-7; 11 bases line up with TRBD1. There are 17 residues in the CDR3. Germline V gene data show CDR1 as SGHDT and CDR2 as YYEEEE. V trimming: 2 bases; J trimming: 7 bases; junction bases outside the gene matches: 14. The DNA of the CDR3 is TGTGCCAGCAGCTTCTCCCCTCTCCCCGGACAGGGGGCAGAGCAGTACTTC. Protein product: CASSFSPLPGQGAEQYF. The full variable domain, with the rest looked up from reference TRBV5-6 and TRBJ2-7, is DAGVTQSPTHLIKTRGQQVTLRCSPKSGHDTVSWYQQALGQGPQFIFQYYEEEERQRGNFPDRFSGHQFPNYSSELNVNALLLGDSALYLCASSFSPLPGQGAEQYFGPGTRLTVT.

The V gene is TRBV7-9, the J gene TRBJ2-1; D is unclear. Germline assignment: CDR1 SEHNR and CDR2 FQNEAQ (reference sequence). This CDR3 spans 12 amino acids. With 5 bases removed from V and 9 bases from J, the gap between germline ends came to 11 bases. The CDR3 region has the DNA TGTGCCAGCAGCCAAACAGTGGTTGAGCAGTTCTTC. Translated, it gives CASSQTVVEQFF. Variable domain in full (rest from reference TRBV7-9 and TRBJ2-1): DTGVSQNPRHKITKRGQNVTFRCDPISEHNRLYWYRQTLGQGPEFLTYFQNEAQLEKSRLLSDRFSAERPKGSFSTLEIQRTEQGDSAMYLCASSQTVVEQFFGPGTRLTVL.

The chain uses TRBV5-6 and TRBJ2-7; D unclear. Germline lookup yields CDR1 SGHDT and CDR2 YYEEEE. Trimming cost V 2 bases and J 2 bases, with 23 bases left between them. This CDR3 comprises 18 residues. CDR3 sequence: CASSFSPYAPDSPYEQYF. As DNA, the CDR3 is TGTGCCAGCAGCTTCTCGCCGTATGCGCCCGACTCGCCCTACGAGCAGTACTTC. The full variable domain, its missing parts supplied by reference TRBV5-6 and TRBJ2-7, is DAGVTQSPTHLIKTRGQQVTLRCSPKSGHDTVSWYQQALGQGPQFIFQYYEEEERQRGNFPDRFSGHQFPNYSSELNVNALLLGDSALYLCASSFSPYAPDSPYEQYFGPGTRLTVT.

In nucleotides, the CDR3 is TGTGCCAGCGATAGCGGGAATATCAATGAGCAGTTCTTC. Amino acid sequence: CASDSGNINEQFF. The rearrangement joins TRBV2 to TRBJ2-1; 8 bases are shared with TRBD2. Germline V gene data show CDR1 as SNHLY and CDR2 as FYNNEI. Germline trimming cut 8 bases from V and 6 bases from J; bases unmatched to any gene: 6. The CDR3 is made up of 13 amino acids.

This chain uses TRBV14 with TRBJ1-6; possibly TRBD1 for D (5 bases). The germline CDR1 and CDR2 sequences are SGHDN and FVKESK. With 1 base removed from V and 9 bases from J, the gap between germline ends came to 13 bases. CDR3 length: 15 amino acids. CDR3 amino acids: CASSQGWGVGSPLHF. The CDR3, as DNA: TGTGCCAGCAGCCAAGGGTGGGGGGTAGGTTCACCCCTCCACTTT.

The rearrangement uses TRBV4-3 and TRBJ2-1; 7 nucleotides match TRBD1. V gave up 4 bases and J gave up 0 bases; unmatched junction bases: 9. This CDR3 region has 17 residues. The germline V gene encodes CDR1 LGHNA and CDR2 YSLEER. The CDR3 region is CASSLREGQYSYNEQFF. In DNA form, the CDR3 reads TGCGCCAGCAGCCTACGAGAGGGACAGTACTCCTACAATGAGCAGTTCTTC.

The V and J genes are TRBV27 and TRBJ1-2, with 9 bases identical to TRBD1. The ends lost 3 bases at V and 4 bases at J; junction bases unmatched: 6. Looked up from germline, CDR1 is MNHEY and CDR2 is SMNVEV (reference sequence). The CDR3 is 15 amino acids. DNA for the CDR3: TGTGCCAGCAGTTTCACAGGGGGCGATGCCTATGGCTACACCTTC. This sequence encodes CASSFTGGDAYGYTF.

J is TRBJ1-1 and V is TRBV5-5, with D maybe TRBD1 (6 bases). The length of the CDR3 is 17 residues. Trimming took 2 bases from V and 0 from J, leaving 17 bases between them. Germline CDR1 reads SGHKS; CDR2 reads YYEKEE (reference sequence). CDR3 bases: TGTGCCAGCAGCTTTTTTCCGGGACACACATTGAACACTGAAGCTTTCTTT. It specifies CASSFFPGHTLNTEAFF.

This clone was detected only once. The rearrangement joins TRBV11-2 to TRBJ2-5; possible D gene TRBD1, 5 bases. The CDR3 sequence is 14 residues long. Germline lookup yields CDR1 SGHAT and CDR2 FQNNGV. The germline V and J ends were trimmed by 4 bases and 5 bases, with 14 bases remaining between them. CDR3 DNA sequence: TGTGCCAGCAGCTCTACAGGACCGGCGGAGACCCAGTACTTC. Its translation is CASSSTGPAETQYF.